This T cell receptor beta chain was identified during a study of naive and memory T cell subsets. The V gene lost 3 bases and the J gene lost 3 bases, with 11 bases spanning the gap. The CDR3 runs 14 residues. Germline loops: CDR1 SQVTM, CDR2 ANQGSEA. An equimolar mix of two oligonucleotides served as the beta constant-region primer for TRBC1 and TRBC2. Ligated cDNA was amplified by four rounds of PCR with nested alpha and beta constant-region primers and SP2. TCRdb reprocessed the UMI-ligation and nested PCR reads with MiXCR, giving one entry per CDR3 protein. The table shows 95,000 to 110,000 distinct CDR3 sequences, with roughly 15% occurring only once. Regarding the study as a whole: Over 90% of naive TCR sequences appeared only once, unlike memory subsets. Naive repertoires, especially CD8, held a few larger clonotypes, possibly memory cells re-expressing CD45RA. Naive and memory subsets had different power law exponents for TCR abundance.

This clonotype has only a few counts. Its target is unknown. This clonotype was obtained from a human donor in good health. V gene TRBV29-1 combines with J gene TRBJ2-2; D gene unclear. The material sequenced was naive CD8+ T cells from blood. For the CDR3, the DNA is TGCAGCGTTGAGGGAAACCGGGACACCGGGGAGCTGTTTTTT. Protein product: CSVEGNRDTGELFF.